This T cell receptor beta chain was sequenced in a study of CD8 T cells in Susac syndrome. Sequencing of TCR beta covered CD8+ and CD4+ T cells obtained from blood. Negative isolation yielded CD4+ and CD8+ T cells, and FACS enriched TEMRA cells. Trimming took 1 base from V and 5 from J, leaving 6 bases between them. The CDR3 consists of 12 residues. Germline lookup yields CDR1 MNHEY and CDR2 SMNVEV (reference sequence). RNA in amounts of roughly 0.45 to 1 ug was reverse transcribed with random hexamers. An immunoSEQ multiplex PCR amplified TCR beta CDR3 over 54 Vbeta and 13 Jbeta. MiXCR was run by TCRdb on the immunoSEQ multiplex PCR reads, yielding one entry per CDR3 protein. Of about 25,000 distinct CDR3 sequences detected, approximately 94% appear once; the ten largest clones hold around 0.27%. Broader study findings: The TCR sequencing and HLA analysis in the study involved a relatively small number of individuals, as the study acknowledged.

A remark on this clonotype: Antigen: not known.

The specimen sequenced was CD8+ T cells from PBMCs. This clonotype originated in a human donor in good health. The chain recombines TRBV27 with TRBJ2-7; D is perhaps TRBD2 (5 bases). The CDR3 bases are TGTGCCAGCAGTTTATTCGGGGACGAGCAGTACTTC. It yields the protein CASSLFGDEQYF.